This record concerns one T cell receptor beta chain sequence. The sample originates from a study of molecular identifiers for immune sequencing clone quantification. One entry per CDR3 protein, called by TCRdb with MiXCR from the PCR reads. This sample has about 500,000 distinct CDR3 sequences; roughly 23% occur once, and the top ten carry under 0.85%. CDR1 and CDR2 from the germline V gene are DFQATT and SNEGSKA (reference sequence). This CDR3 has 13 amino acids. The V end lost 2 bases, the J end lost 7 bases, and 12 bases lay between the germline ends. Naive CD8 T cells were FACS-sorted by CD8+CD4-CCR7+CD45RA+ markers.

This clonotype was sampled from a human donor in good health. Some libraries in this study had Jurkat cell RNA spiked in. The rearrangement links TRBV20-1 to TRBJ2-1; D remains unclear. The sequencing sample was made of naive CD8+ T cells from blood, with Jurkat cell RNA spiked in. Documented subset: FACS-sorted CD8+CD4-CCR7+CD45RA+ naive T cells. The CDR3 DNA follows: TGCAGTGCTAGACCCAGATGGACGAATGAGCAGTTCTTC. This translates into CSARPRWTNEQFF.